Shown below are 20 T cell receptor beta chains from a single sample sequenced in a study of shared clonotypes between healthy human individuals. Profiling relied on immunoSEQ multiplex PCR, and the TCRdb table lists in-frame clones only, not all of them. The data show some 470,000 clones, with about three quarters seen just once and approximately 13% held by the top ten. Sample: PBMCs. These receptors were collected from a woman in her thirties or forties in good health. Some clones in this sample may be carry-over from other donors' samples.

This rearrangement joins TRBV7-9 to TRBJ2-7; the D gene is possibly TRBD2 (5 bases). Trimming pared 2 bases from V and 3 bases from J, leaving 14 bases between. The CDR3 is 15 amino acids. Germline assignment: CDR1 SEHNR and CDR2 FQNEAQ (reference sequence). The CDR3 protein is CASSLYSSGDYEQYF. The CDR3 DNA is TGTGCCAGCAGCTTATATTCCAGCGGAGACTACGAGCAGTACTTC.

The chain uses TRBV30 and TRBJ1-2; D is possibly TRBD1 (5 bases). This CDR3 is 13 amino acids long. The germline CDR1 and CDR2 sequences are GTSNPN and SVGIG (reference sequence). V was clipped by 0 bases and J by 1 base, with 6 bases between them. CDR3 sequence (DNA): TGTGCCTGGAGTGTGGGGGTTAACTATGGCTACACCTTC. It encodes CAWSVGVNYGYTF.

About this clone itself: A much more abundant neighbour one base away suggests this may be a read error. The rearrangement links TRBV30 to TRBJ2-1, with D perhaps TRBD2 (5 bases). The CDR3 is 15 amino acids. Per germline, CDR1 GTSNPN and CDR2 SVGIG (reference sequence). Here the CDR3 DNA reads TGTGTCTGGAGTGTAAGGGTAGACGGGGTCGGTGAGCAGTTCTTC. It encodes CVWSVRVDGVGEQFF.

The J gene is TRBJ2-1, the V gene TRBV6-1; D is unclear. V shed 10 bases and J shed 0 bases, with 13 bases lying between them. Looked up from germline, CDR1 is MNHNS and CDR2 is SASEGT. The CDR3 covers 14 residues. The CDR3 DNA sequence: TGTGCCACCTCAGTGGACCCCTCCTACAATGAGCAGTTCTTC. Protein sequence: CATSVDPSYNEQFF.

The rearrangement uses TRBV11-3 and TRBJ2-3; D perhaps matches TRBD2 (6 bases). Germline CDR1 reads SGHNT; CDR2 reads YENEEA. The CDR3 extends over 14 amino acids. V shed 5 bases and J shed 0 bases, with 9 bases lying between them. CDR3 nucleotides: TGTGCCAGCAGCCACGGGACTAGCACAGATACGCAGTATTTT. Translated, it gives CASSHGTSTDTQYF.

This sequence joins TRBV19 and TRBJ1-4; 9 nucleotides line up with TRBD1. The V segment lost 4 bases and the J segment 9 bases; nucleotides outside the gene matches: 6. CDR3 length: 14 residues. Germline CDR1 and CDR2: LNHDA and SQIVND (reference sequence). DNA of the CDR3: TGTGCCAGTAGTACCGGACAGGGGTCTAAAAAACTGTTTTTT. Protein product: CASSTGQGSKKLFF.

The genes are TRBV28 and TRBJ2-7, with no clear D. The CDR3 is 13 amino acids. Trimming took off 2 bases at V and 6 bases at J, with 11 bases between the two ends. Germline CDR1 reads MDHEN; CDR2 reads SYDVKM. CDR3 DNA sequence: TGTGCCAGCAGTTTAAGGTCGCCGGGCGAGCAGTACTTC. It translates to CASSLRSPGEQYF. Full variable domain (missing parts from reference TRBV28 and TRBJ2-7): DVKVTQSSRYLVKRTGEKVFLECVQDMDHENMFWYRQDPGLGLRLIYFSYDVKMKEKGDIPEGYSVSREKKERFSLILESASTNQTSMYLCASSLRSPGEQYFGPGTRLTVT.

The V and J genes are TRBV5-4 and TRBJ2-7, with D possibly matching TRBD1 (6 bases). The V end was cut by 4 bases, the J end by 3 bases, with 20 bases between. The CDR3 consists of 16 residues. The germline V gene has CDR1 SGHNT and CDR2 YYREEE (reference sequence). CDR3 amino acids: CASSPSGAGQNYEQYF. Written as DNA, the CDR3 is TGTGCCAGCAGCCCTTCCGGGGCTGGACAGAACTACGAGCAGTACTTC. The full variable domain, rest sourced from reference TRBV5-4 and TRBJ2-7, is ETGVTQSPTHLIKTRGQQVTLRCSSQSGHNTVSWYQQALGQGPQFIFQYYREEENGRGNFPPRFSGLQFPNYSSELNVNALELDDSALYLCASSPSGAGQNYEQYFGPGTRLTVT.

The rearrangement joins TRBV28 to TRBJ2-7, with 8 bases aligning to TRBD1. V shed 5 bases, J shed 0 bases, and the junction held 6 bases outside the gene matches. The CDR3 is 15 amino acids. Per the germline V gene, CDR1 is MDHEN and CDR2 is SYDVKM. CDR3 DNA sequence: TGTGCCAGCAGTCTCCGGGACAGGTACTCCTACGAGCAGTACTTC. Translation gives CASSLRDRYSYEQYF.

The chain recombines TRBV5-5 with TRBJ2-2; maybe TRBD1 (6 bases). Trimming stripped 4 bases from V and 5 bases from J, with 9 bases between. The CDR3 spans 13 residues. Germline V gives CDR1 SGHKS, CDR2 YYEKEE (reference sequence). CDR3 region: CASSGQGTGELFF. DNA for the CDR3: TGTGCCAGCAGCGGTCAGGGGACCGGGGAGCTGTTTTTT.

In this sample, this clone turned up many times. The genes are TRBV19 and TRBJ2-7; 7 nucleotides align to TRBD1. Per germline, CDR1 LNHDA and CDR2 SQIVND (reference sequence). V lost 8 bases to trimming and J lost 5 bases; unmatched junction nucleotides: 6. This CDR3 has 12 residues. The CDR3 coding sequence is TGTGCCAGTGGTAGGGGGCGCGACGAGCAGTACTTC. It encodes CASGRGRDEQYF.

This chain uses TRBV9 with TRBJ1-1; 8 positions agree with TRBD1. J gave up 3 bases and V 2 bases, and 3 bases lay outside the gene matches. The CDR3 runs to 14 residues. Looked up from germline, CDR1 is SGDLS and CDR2 is YYNGEE. CDR3 region: CASSVLDRDTEAFF. In nucleotides, the CDR3 is TGTGCCAGCAGCGTGCTGGACAGGGACACTGAAGCTTTCTTT.

The chain couples TRBV5-1 to TRBJ2-3; D gene uncertain. Germline V gene sequence: CDR1 SGHRS, CDR2 YFSETQ. V gave up 4 bases and J gave up 6 bases, with 18 bases separating them. The CDR3 covers 15 residues. As DNA, the CDR3 is TGCGCCAGCAGCCCGGTGCGGACGAGTCAGGATACGCAGTATTTT. Its protein is CASSPVRTSQDTQYF.

This clone was seen at least ten times. The chain links TRBV6-4 to TRBJ2-7; no clear D. This CDR3 spans 15 amino acids. Germline CDR1 is MRHNA and CDR2 is SNTAGT. Trimming took off 5 bases at V and 6 bases at J, with 20 bases between the two ends. This chain's CDR3 is CASSPGTSDYSEQYF. The CDR3 nucleotides are TGTGCCAGCAGTCCCGGAACGTCCGATTACAGCGAGCAGTACTTC.

The chain uses TRBV10-3 and TRBJ2-1; TRBD1 agrees at 8 bases. The germline gives CDR1 ENHRY, CDR2 SYGVKD. With V trimmed by 10 bases and J by 8 bases, 10 bases remained unmatched. There are 13 residues in the CDR3. CDR3 residues: CATSGQGADEQFF. The CDR3 bases are TGTGCCACGTCAGGGCAGGGGGCGGATGAGCAGTTCTTC.

The rearrangement uses TRBV10-2 and TRBJ2-7; 7 bases fit TRBD1. Germline values: CDR1 WSHSY, CDR2 SAAADI. After removal of 7 bases from V and 5 bases from J, the junction contained 11 bases not matched to a gene. The CDR3 spans 14 residues. The CDR3 loop reads CASTQYWDSHEQYF. The CDR3 DNA sequence: TGCGCCAGCACCCAGTACTGGGACAGCCACGAGCAGTACTTC.

The chain uses TRBV9 and TRBJ2-5; possibly TRBD1 for D (6 bases). CDR3 length equals 12 residues. The germline V and J ends were trimmed by 6 bases and 2 bases, with 8 bases remaining between them. Germline assignment: CDR1 SGDLS and CDR2 YYNGEE. The chain's CDR3 is CASIDRQETQYF. CDR3 DNA: TGTGCCAGCATTGACAGGCAAGAGACCCAGTACTTC.

V usage is TRBV2 and J usage is TRBJ2-1; TRBD2 aligns across 9 bases. Germline-derived CDR1 and CDR2 are SNHLY and FYNNEI. J was trimmed by 11 bases and V by 0 bases; bases with no gene match: 14. The CDR3 consists of 17 residues. The CDR3 DNA sequence: TGTGCCAGCAGTGAAGCGGTAGCCGCAGCGGGAGGCCGGAAGCAGTTCTTC. Its protein is CASSEAVAAAGGRKQFF. The full variable domain, its missing parts supplied by reference TRBV2 and TRBJ2-1, is EPEVTQTPSHQVTQMGQEVILRCVPISNHLYFYWYRQILGQKVEFLVSFYNNEISEKSEIFDDQFSVERPDGSNFTLKIRSTKLEDSAMYFCASSEAVAAAGGRKQFFGPGTRLTVL.

As for this clone: Additional DNA sequences in this sample encode the identical CDR3. CDR3 in amino acids: CASSLSGSYNEQFF. In DNA, the CDR3 is TGTGCCAGCAGCTTAAGTGGCTCCTACAATGAGCAGTTCTTC. The rearrangement joins TRBV7-9 to TRBJ2-1, with D uncertain. This CDR3 is built from 14 residues. The V end lost 2 bases, the J end lost 0 bases, and 5 bases lay between the germline ends. Germline V lookup: CDR1 SEHNR, CDR2 FQNEAQ (reference sequence).

In nucleotides, the CDR3 is TGTGCCAGCAGCTTAAGAGGGGGCGGCACTGAAGCTTTCTTT. This gives the protein CASSLRGGGTEAFF. The gene calls are TRBV7-3 and TRBJ1-1, with 7 nucleotides matching TRBD1. Germline CDR1 SGHTA, CDR2 FQGTGA. Trimming at V came to 1 base and at J to 4 bases, leaving 3 bases not matched to a gene. The length of the CDR3 is 14 residues.